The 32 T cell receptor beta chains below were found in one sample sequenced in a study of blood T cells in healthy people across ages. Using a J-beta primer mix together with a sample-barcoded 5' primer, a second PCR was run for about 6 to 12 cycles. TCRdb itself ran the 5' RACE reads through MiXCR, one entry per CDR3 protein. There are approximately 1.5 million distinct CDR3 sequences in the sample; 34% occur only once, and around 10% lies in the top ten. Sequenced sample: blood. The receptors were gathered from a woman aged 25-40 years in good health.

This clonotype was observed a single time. CDR3 in amino acids: CASSFGLGAYQETQYF. The CDR3 DNA is TGTGCCAGCAGTTTTGGATTGGGGGCGTATCAAGAGACCCAGTACTTC. This chain links TRBV28 with TRBJ2-5; D might be TRBD1 (6 bases). Germline V gives CDR1 MDHEN, CDR2 SYDVKM. Trimming stripped 3 bases from V and 2 bases from J, with 16 bases between. The CDR3 runs to 16 residues.

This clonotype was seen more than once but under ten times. Here the CDR3 reads CASSLQEFPGQGDYGYTF. The DNA for the CDR3 is TGCGCCAGCAGCTTACAAGAGTTTCCGGGACAGGGAGACTATGGCTACACCTTC. The chain employs TRBV5-1 and TRBJ1-2; the match to TRBD1 covers 9 bases. The V gene's germline CDR1 is SGHRS and CDR2 YFSETQ. Trimming at V came to 2 bases and at J to 3 bases, leaving 14 bases not matched to a gene. The CDR3 consists of 18 residues.

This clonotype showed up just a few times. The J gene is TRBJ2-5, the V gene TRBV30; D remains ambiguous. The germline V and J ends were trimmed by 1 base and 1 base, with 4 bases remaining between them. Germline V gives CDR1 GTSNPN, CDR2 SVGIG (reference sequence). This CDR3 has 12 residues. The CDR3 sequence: CAWSALQETQYF. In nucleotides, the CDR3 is TGTGCCTGGAGTGCTCTCCAAGAGACCCAGTACTTC.

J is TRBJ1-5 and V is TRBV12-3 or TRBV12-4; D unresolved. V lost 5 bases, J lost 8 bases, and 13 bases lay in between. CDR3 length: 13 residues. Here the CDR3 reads CASSLRTSEPQHF. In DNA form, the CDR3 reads TGTGCCAGCAGTCTCAGGACGTCGGAGCCCCAGCATTTT.

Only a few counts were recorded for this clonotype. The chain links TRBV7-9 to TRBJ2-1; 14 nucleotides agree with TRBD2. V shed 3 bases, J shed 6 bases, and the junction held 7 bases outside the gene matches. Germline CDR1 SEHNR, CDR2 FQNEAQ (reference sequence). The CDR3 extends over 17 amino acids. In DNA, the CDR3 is TGTGCCAGCAGCTTTCCTTACGGGACTAGCGGGAGCAATGAGCAGTTCTTC. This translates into CASSFPYGTSGSNEQFF.

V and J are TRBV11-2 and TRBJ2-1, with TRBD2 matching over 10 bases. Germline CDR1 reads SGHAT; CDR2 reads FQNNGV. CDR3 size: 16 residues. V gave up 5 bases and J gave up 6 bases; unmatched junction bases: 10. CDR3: CASSPGLADYFNEQFF. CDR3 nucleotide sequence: TGTGCCAGCAGCCCCGGACTAGCGGATTATTTCAATGAGCAGTTCTTC.

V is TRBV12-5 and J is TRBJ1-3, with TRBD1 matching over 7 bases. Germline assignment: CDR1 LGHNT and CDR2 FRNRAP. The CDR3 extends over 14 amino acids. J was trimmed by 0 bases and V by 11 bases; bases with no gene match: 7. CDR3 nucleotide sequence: TGTGCTTGGCGGGGGACAGACTCTGGAAACACCATATATTTT. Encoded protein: CAWRGTDSGNTIYF.

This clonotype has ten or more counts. Written as DNA, the CDR3 is TGCAGCGTCCTGGACAGAGGAGTCGAGCAGTACTTC. This codes for CSVLDRGVEQYF. The V gene is TRBV29-1, the J gene TRBJ2-7; a weak D match, TRBD1 (6 bases). The CDR3 extends over 12 amino acids. V was cut by 6 bases and J by 6 bases, with 15 bases left in between. Germline V lookup: CDR1 SQVTM, CDR2 ANQGSEA.

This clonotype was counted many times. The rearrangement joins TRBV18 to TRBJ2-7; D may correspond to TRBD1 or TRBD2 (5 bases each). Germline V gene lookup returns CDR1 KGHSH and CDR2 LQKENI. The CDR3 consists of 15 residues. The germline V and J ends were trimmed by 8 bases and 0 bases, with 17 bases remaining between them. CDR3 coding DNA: TGTGCCAGCAGCCCCGGGACGGTGAGCTCCTACGAGCAGTACTTC. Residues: CASSPGTVSSYEQYF.

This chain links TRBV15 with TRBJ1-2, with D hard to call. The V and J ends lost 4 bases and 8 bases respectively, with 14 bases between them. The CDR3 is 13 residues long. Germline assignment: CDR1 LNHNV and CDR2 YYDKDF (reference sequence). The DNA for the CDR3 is TGTGCCACCAGCACATATTTAGCGGGGGGCTACACCTTC. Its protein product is CATSTYLAGGYTF.

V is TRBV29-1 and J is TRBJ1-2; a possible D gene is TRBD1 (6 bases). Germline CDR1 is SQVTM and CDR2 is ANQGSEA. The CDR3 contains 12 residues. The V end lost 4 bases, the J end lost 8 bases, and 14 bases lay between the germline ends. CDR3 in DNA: TGCAGCGTTGGGAACAGGGCTTACGGCTACACCTTC. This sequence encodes CSVGNRAYGYTF.

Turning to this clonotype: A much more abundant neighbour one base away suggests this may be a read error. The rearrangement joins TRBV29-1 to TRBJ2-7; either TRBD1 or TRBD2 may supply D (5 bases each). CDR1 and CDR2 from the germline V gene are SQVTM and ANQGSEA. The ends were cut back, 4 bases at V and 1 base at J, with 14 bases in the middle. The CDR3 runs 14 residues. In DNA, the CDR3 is TGCAGCGTTGTGGTCAGGGAGAGGTCCTACGAGCAGTACTTC. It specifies CSVVVRERSYEQYF.

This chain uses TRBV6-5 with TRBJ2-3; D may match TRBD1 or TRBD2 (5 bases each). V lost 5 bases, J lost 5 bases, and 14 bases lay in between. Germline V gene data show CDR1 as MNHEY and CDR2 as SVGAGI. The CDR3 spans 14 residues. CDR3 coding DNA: TGTGCCAGCAGTGCTGACACAGGAGGAGATACGCAGTATTTT. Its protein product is CASSADTGGDTQYF.

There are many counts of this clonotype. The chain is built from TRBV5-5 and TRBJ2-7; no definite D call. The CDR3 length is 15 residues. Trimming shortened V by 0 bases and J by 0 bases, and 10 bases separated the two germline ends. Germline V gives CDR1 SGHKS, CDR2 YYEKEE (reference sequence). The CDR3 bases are TGTGCCAGCAGCTTGGAAGCAGATAGCTCCTACGAGCAGTACTTC. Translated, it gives CASSLEADSSYEQYF. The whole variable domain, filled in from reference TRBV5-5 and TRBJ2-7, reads DAGVTQSPTHLIKTRGQQVTLRCSPISGHKSVSWYQQVLGQGPQFIFQYYEKEERGRGNFPDRFSARQFPNYSSELNVNALLLGDSALYLCASSLEADSSYEQYFGPGTRLTVT.

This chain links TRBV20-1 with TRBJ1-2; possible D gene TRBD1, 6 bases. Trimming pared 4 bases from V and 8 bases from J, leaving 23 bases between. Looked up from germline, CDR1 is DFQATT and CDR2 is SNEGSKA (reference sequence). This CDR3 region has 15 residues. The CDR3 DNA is TGCAGTGCTATTCCCGGGACACCCATTGGGGGCGGCTACACCTTC. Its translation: CSAIPGTPIGGGYTF.

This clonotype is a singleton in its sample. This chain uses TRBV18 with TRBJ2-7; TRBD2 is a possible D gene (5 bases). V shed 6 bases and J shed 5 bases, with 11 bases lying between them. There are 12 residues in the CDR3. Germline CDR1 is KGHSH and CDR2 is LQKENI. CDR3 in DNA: TGTGCCAGCTCCCGGGGTACGGACGAGCAGTACTTC. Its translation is CASSRGTDEQYF. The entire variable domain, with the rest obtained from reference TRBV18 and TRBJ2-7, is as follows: NAGVMQNPRHLVRRRGQEARLRCSPMKGHSHVYWYRQLPEEGLKFMVYLQKENIIDESGMPKERFSAEFPKEGPSILRIQQVVRGDSAAYFCASSRGTDEQYFGPGTRLTVT.

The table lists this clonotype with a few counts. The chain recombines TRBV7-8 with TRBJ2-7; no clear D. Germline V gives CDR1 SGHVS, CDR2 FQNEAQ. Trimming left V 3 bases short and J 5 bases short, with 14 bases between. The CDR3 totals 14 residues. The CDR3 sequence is CASSFLQSSHEQYF. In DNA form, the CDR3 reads TGTGCCAGCAGCTTTTTACAGTCTTCACACGAGCAGTACTTC.

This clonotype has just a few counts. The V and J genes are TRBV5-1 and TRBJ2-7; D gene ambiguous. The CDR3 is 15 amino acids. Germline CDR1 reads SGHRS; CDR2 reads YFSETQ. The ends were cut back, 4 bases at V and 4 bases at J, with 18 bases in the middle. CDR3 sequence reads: CASSVVISGRYEQYF. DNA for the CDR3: TGCGCCAGCAGCGTGGTTATTTCAGGTCGGTACGAGCAGTACTTC.

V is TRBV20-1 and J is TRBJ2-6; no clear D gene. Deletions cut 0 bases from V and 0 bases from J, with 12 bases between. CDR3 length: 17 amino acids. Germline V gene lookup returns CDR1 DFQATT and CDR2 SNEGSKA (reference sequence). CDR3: CSARDYQANSGANVLTF. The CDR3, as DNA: TGCAGTGCTAGAGATTACCAGGCCAACTCTGGGGCCAACGTCCTGACTTTC.

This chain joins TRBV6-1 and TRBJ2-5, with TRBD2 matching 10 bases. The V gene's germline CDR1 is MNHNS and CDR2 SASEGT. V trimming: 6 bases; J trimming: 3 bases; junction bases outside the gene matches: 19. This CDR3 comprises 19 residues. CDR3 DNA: TGTGCCAGCAGAACGACTCGACCAGCGGGAGGGCCTCAAGAAGAGACCCAGTACTTC. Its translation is CASRTTRPAGGPQEETQYF.

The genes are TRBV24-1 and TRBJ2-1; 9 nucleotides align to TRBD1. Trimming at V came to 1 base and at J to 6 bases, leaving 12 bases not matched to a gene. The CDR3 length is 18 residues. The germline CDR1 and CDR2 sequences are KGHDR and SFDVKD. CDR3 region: CATSDFLTGGNSGNEQFF. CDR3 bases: TGTGCCACCAGTGATTTTTTGACAGGGGGAAATTCCGGCAATGAGCAGTTCTTC.

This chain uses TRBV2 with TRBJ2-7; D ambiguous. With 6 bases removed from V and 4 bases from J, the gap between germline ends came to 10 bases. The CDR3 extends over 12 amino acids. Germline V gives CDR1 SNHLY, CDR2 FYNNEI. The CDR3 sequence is CASSDMGYEQYF. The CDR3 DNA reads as TGTGCCAGCAGCGACATGGGTTACGAGCAGTACTTC.

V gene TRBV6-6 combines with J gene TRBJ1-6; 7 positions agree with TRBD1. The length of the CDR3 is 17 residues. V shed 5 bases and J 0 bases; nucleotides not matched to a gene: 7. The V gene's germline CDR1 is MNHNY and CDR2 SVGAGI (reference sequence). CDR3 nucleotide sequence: TGTGCCAGCAGTCTCCGGGACAGTGCCTCCTATAATTCACCCCTCCACTTT. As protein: CASSLRDSASYNSPLHF.

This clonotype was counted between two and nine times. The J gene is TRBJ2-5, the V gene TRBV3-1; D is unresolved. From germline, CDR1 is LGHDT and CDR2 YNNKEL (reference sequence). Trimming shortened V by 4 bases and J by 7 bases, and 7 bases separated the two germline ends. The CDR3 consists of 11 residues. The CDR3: CASSPGPTQYF. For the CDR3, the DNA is TGTGCCAGCAGCCCAGGTCCGACCCAGTACTTC.

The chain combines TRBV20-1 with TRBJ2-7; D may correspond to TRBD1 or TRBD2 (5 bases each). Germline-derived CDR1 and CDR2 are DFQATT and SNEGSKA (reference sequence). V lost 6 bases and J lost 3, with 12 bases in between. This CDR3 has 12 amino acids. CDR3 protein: CSATGASYEQYF. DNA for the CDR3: TGCAGTGCCACCGGGGCTAGCTACGAGCAGTACTTC.

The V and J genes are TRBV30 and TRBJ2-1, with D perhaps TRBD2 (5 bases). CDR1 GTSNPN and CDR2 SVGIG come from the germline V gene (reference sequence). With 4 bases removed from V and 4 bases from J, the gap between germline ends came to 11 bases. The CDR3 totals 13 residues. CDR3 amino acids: CAWNWEFYNEQFF. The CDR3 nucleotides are TGTGCCTGGAATTGGGAGTTTTACAATGAGCAGTTCTTC.

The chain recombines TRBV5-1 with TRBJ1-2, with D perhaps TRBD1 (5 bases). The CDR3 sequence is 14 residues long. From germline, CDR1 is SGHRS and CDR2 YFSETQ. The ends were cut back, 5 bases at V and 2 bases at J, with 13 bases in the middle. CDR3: CASRAVGENYGYTF. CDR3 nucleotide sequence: TGCGCCAGCAGAGCCGTGGGGGAGAACTATGGCTACACCTTC.

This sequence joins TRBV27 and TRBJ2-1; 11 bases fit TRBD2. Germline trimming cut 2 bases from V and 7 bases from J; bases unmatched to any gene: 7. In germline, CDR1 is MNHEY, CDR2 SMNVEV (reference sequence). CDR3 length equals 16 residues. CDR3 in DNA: TGTGCCAGCAGTTTAATGGGCACTAGCGGGAGTAATGAGCAGTTCTTC. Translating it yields CASSLMGTSGSNEQFF.

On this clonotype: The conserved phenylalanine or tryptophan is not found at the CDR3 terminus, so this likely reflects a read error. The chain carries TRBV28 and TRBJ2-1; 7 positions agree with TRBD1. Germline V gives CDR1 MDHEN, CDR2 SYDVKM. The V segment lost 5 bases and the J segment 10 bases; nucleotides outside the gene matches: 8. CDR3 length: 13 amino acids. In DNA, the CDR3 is TGTGCCAGCAGTACAGGGGCGCTTGGAGAGCAGTTCGTC. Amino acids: CASSTGALGEQFV.

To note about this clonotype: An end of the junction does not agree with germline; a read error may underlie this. The CDR3 DNA is TGCGCCAGCAGTGACTGGGGTTTACTATCTGGCTACACCTTC. Protein: CASSDWGLLSGYTF. This sequence joins TRBV6-1 and TRBJ1-2; D gene uncertain. Germline values: CDR1 MNHNS, CDR2 SASEGT. The CDR3 totals 14 residues.

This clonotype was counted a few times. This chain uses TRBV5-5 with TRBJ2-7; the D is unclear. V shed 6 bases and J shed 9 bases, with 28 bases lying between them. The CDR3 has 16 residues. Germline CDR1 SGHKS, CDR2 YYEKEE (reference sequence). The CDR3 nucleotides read TGTGCCAGCAACCATGGGGTTGGCACTCCATCTCACGGGCAGTACTTC. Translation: CASNHGVGTPSHGQYF.

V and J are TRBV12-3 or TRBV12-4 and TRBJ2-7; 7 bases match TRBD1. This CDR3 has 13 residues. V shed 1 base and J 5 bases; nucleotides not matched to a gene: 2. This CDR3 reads CASSLGRGHEQYF. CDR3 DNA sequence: TGTGCCAGCAGTTTAGGAAGGGGGCACGAGCAGTACTTC.